This T cell receptor (beta chain) emerged from a study of CD8 T cells in Susac syndrome. Purification of the CD8+ and CD4+ T cells relied on negative isolation, and TEMRA cells underwent FACS enrichment. RNA amounts of roughly 0.45 to 1 ug underwent reverse transcription with random hexamers. TCRdb itself ran the immunoSEQ multiplex PCR reads through MiXCR, one entry per CDR3 protein. The repertoire holds about 300,000 distinct CDR3 sequences, 92% seen once, with roughly 0.07% in the top ten. The CDR3 consists of 15 residues. Germline CDR1 is MNHEY and CDR2 is SVGAGI. The V gene end was trimmed by 6 bases and the J gene end by 9 bases; junction bases not matched to a gene: 11.

Sequencing was performed on CD4+ T cells from PBMCs. The chain employs TRBV6-5 and TRBJ1-6; TRBD1 matches 7 bases. The receptor was isolated from a human donor with multiple sclerosis. The CDR3 reads CASRTRDRAASPLHF. CDR3 coding DNA: TGTGCCAGCAGAACCCGTGACAGGGCGGCTTCACCCCTCCACTTT.